The present T cell receptor (beta chain) was sequenced within a study of cytomegalovirus exposure and HLA in healthy donors. Study background: Most genotyped donors, around four fifths of 300 to 400, had Caucasian-associated genetic ancestry.

Study-level findings and limits: Most observed TCR sequences were rare, whereas some public TCRs were detected in many donors. For most TCR beta V segments, an earlier analysis put the productive rate at about 87% or about 30% of the time. The study flagged some 170 TCR beta chains as cytomegalovirus-associated.

This CDR3 has 17 amino acids. The germline gives CDR1 SGHRS, CDR2 YFSETQ. Trimming at V came to 2 bases and at J to 2 bases, leaving 7 bases not matched to a gene. Use of 60 Vbeta and 13 Jbeta primers characterized the PCR. Produced via immunoSEQ multiplex PCR; TCRdb's table is partial and in-frame only. The repertoire holds about 160,000 clones, with around four fifths as singletons. With regard to this clone: The antigen is unknown.

The chain couples TRBV5-1 to TRBJ2-1; 10 bases map to TRBD2. The material sequenced was PBMCs. This receptor was obtained from a woman aged 45-65 years in good health and CMV-seronegative. This CDR3 is CASSFGLAEGTYNEQFF. In DNA form, the CDR3 reads TGCGCCAGCAGCTTCGGACTAGCGGAGGGGACCTACAATGAGCAGTTCTTC. The variable domain in full, completed from reference TRBV5-1 and TRBJ2-1, reads KAGVTQTPRYLIKTRGQQVTLSCSPISGHRSVSWYQQTPGQGLQFLFEYFSETQRNKGNFPGRFSGRQFSNSRSEMNVSTLELGDSALYLCASSFGLAEGTYNEQFFGPGTRLTVL.